This passage covers 6 T cell receptor beta chains from one sample sequenced in a study of T cells in Graves' hyperthyroidism and ophthalmopathy. TCR beta CDR3 regions were amplified from RNA transcripts. The TCR CDR3 first-round RT-PCR relied on the HTBI primer set. TCRdb reanalysed the multiplex PCR reads using MiXCR and keeps one entry per CDR3 protein. The data show about 400,000 distinct CDR3 sequences, under 15% seen once. Sequenced material: blood. The source of these receptors is a woman aged 25 to 39 with Graves' hyperthyroidism.

This chain joins TRBV11-2 and TRBJ1-1; D is uncertain. The V gene's germline CDR1 is SGHAT and CDR2 FQNNGV. CDR3 length: 17 residues. V was pared by 0 bases and J by 1 base, with 15 bases between. CDR3 sequence (DNA): TGTGCCAGCAGCTTAGATGGCGTCGGGGTTTGGAACACTGAAGCTTTCTTT. Encoded protein: CASSLDGVGVWNTEAFF.

This rearrangement joins TRBV27 to TRBJ1-1; D unresolved. The V gene lost 4 bases and the J gene lost 0 bases, with 21 bases spanning the gap. The CDR3 length is 18 residues. Germline V CDR1 and CDR2: MNHEY, SMNVEV (reference sequence). CDR3 protein: CASSSGVGGGSMNTEAFF. In DNA form, the CDR3 reads TGTGCCAGCAGTTCCGGGGTAGGTGGTGGTTCAATGAACACTGAAGCTTTCTTT.

In this sample, this clonotype turned up many times. The chain recombines TRBV28 with TRBJ2-5, with 8 bases aligning to TRBD1. CDR3 length: 16 amino acids. Losses at the gene ends were 5 bases for V and 2 bases for J; bases not matched to a gene: 10. Germline-derived CDR1 and CDR2 are MDHEN and SYDVKM. This CDR3 reads CASSQPGTGTQETQYF. The CDR3 DNA follows: TGTGCCAGCAGTCAGCCCGGGACAGGAACACAAGAGACCCAGTACTTC.

This clonotype occurred many times. The chain links TRBV7-9 to TRBJ2-3; 10 nucleotides line up with TRBD2. The CDR3 length is 18 residues. V was clipped by 1 base and J by 1 base; unmatched bases: 8. The germline V gene has CDR1 SEHNR and CDR2 FQNEAQ (reference sequence). CDR3 protein: CASSLGSGRIYGTDTQYF. DNA of the CDR3: TGTGCCAGCAGCTTAGGTAGCGGGAGGATCTATGGCACAGATACGCAGTATTTT.

In this sample, this clonotype turned up many times. CDR3 amino acids: CSVEQEYGYTF. The CDR3 nucleotides read TGCAGCGTTGAACAGGAGTATGGCTACACCTTC. The V and J genes are TRBV29-1 and TRBJ1-2; D unclear. CDR1 is SQVTM, CDR2 ANQGSEA, per germline. CDR3 length equals 11 residues. The V gene lost 2 bases and the J gene lost 5 bases, with 6 bases spanning the gap.

This clonotype was observed many times. This CDR3 is CASSEAPREKLFF. The CDR3 DNA reads TGTGCCAGCAGTGAAGCGCCTCGAGAAAAACTGTTTTTT. The chain is built from TRBV2 and TRBJ1-4; no definite D call. V was pared by 0 bases and J by 8 bases, with 7 bases between. This CDR3 is 13 amino acids long. The germline CDR1 and CDR2 sequences are SNHLY and FYNNEI.